This T cell receptor beta chain came from a study of T cells in Graves' hyperthyroidism and ophthalmopathy (dated by TCRdb to between 2017 and 2020). Study-wide context: A discovery cohort of 95 to 100 patients, 43 with Graves' ophthalmopathy and about 58 with stable Graves' hyperthyroidism, was used to find distinguishing TCR V-J signatures. The 90 to 100 discovery patients were randomly split 7:3 into training and test sets. Once sampling was done, hyperthyroidism patients were given methimazole at a starting dose of 30 mg daily, whereas ophthalmopathy patients were given high-dose intravenous methylprednisolone. Prospective prediction of ophthalmopathy was tested in an independent validation cohort consisting of fewer than 20 hyperthyroidism patients and around 16 patients who later progressed to ophthalmopathy. TCR Vbeta CDR3 sequencing of approximately 140 peripheral blood samples (approximately 44 ophthalmopathy, approximately 80 hyperthyroidism and some 17 progressor patients) is reported in the paper. Thyroid tissue and blood T-cell repertoires from more than five Graves' hyperthyroidism patients were also compared in the study.

Regarding this clonotype: Its antigen remains undetermined. The junction differs from germline at one of its ends, possibly a read error.

General conclusions and limits of the study: Sample size was not statistically predetermined, and blinding of investigators to group allocation was not performed. In validation, progression to ophthalmopathy was predicted by the model with nearly 71% sensitivity and 72% to 85% specificity, a median of approximately 6.5 months before onset. A 13 V-J signature model separated ophthalmopathy from stable hyperthyroidism, with approximately 87% sensitivity and 81.08% specificity in cross-validation and 80%/75% in testing. Most expanded thyroid clonotypes (frequency above 0.001) were also detected in blood, suggesting blood repertoires may reflect thyroid immune responses.

The TCR beta CDR3 regions were amplified from the RNA transcripts. The first round of RT-PCR for the TCR CDR3 was performed with the HTBI primer set and the Qiagen OneStep RT-PCR kit. The libraries were constructed in a second round of multiplex PCR and then size-selected and purified. Paired-end sequencing of the libraries was performed with 100 bp reads on an Illumina HiSeq2000. The paper's data handling went like this. SOAPnuke was used to process the raw data, removing reads that contained adapters or uncalled bases, had a mean Phred below 15, or lacked an exact match to the constant primer or identifier. High-quality paired reads were merged using COPE v1.2.5, and each unique nucleotide sequence was defined as a clonotype. Clonotypes were aligned to IMGT TRBV, TRBD and TRBJ reference segments using MiTCR v1.1. The analysis was restricted to V-J combinations with a frequency above 0.0001, which together covered over 99% of the repertoires. The TCS score was defined as F50 (clonal expansion) divided by E x V (chaos), with BLOSUM62-based TCRdist calculated between CDR3 peptides within each V-J. Welch's t-statistics and random forest reduced 500 to 650 V-J features to fewer than 15, which were used in a naive Bayes classifier (R e1071). The public reads were run again by TCRdb, first through fastp at Q25 and then through MiXCR, and only productive beta chains were kept. When rows share a CDR3 protein, they turn into one entry using the most common DNA and genes. The V and J calls come from TCRdb's annotation, not from the publication. The sample yields a few hundred thousand distinct CDR3 sequences; 40% to 55% were counted once. Together, the top ten hold about 7.8% of the sample.

CDR1 and CDR2 are read off the germline V gene (reference sequence) as SGHAT and FQDESV. The CDR3 holds 12 amino acids from the cysteine to the phenylalanine. Just the 36-base CDR3 DNA is kept, in frame starting at base 1. A patient counted as having stable Graves' hyperthyroidism if no progression to ophthalmopathy occurred over 18 months of follow-up. Hyperthyroidism patients were aged 18 to 65 years and newly diagnosed, with disease duration of less than 2 months. The study excluded patients with uncontrolled infections, other autoimmune diseases, pregnancy or lactation. Diagnoses relied on clinical symptoms, serum thyroxine and TRAb, thyroid ultrasound and orbital computed tomography. Total RNA was extracted with Trizol reagent, and quality was checked on an Agilent 2100 Bioanalyzer.

The sample comprised peripheral blood or thyroid tissue (not recorded which). This clonotype was sampled from a woman under 30 with Graves' hyperthyroidism. Donor details come from another sample of the same person, matched by shared clones. Here the chain combines TRBV11-1 and TRBJ1-2; the D gene is unclear. The DNA sequence follows: TGTGCCAGCAGCCTAGATTCGAGTGGCTACGCCTTC. Translated, it gives CASSLDSSGYAF. The entire variable domain, with the stretches around the CDR3 drawn from the reference TRBV11-1 and TRBJ1-2 proteins, is EAEVAQSPRYKITEKSQAVAFWCDPISGHATLYWYRQILGQGPELLVQFQDESVVDDSQLPKDRFSAERLKGVDSTLKIQPAELGDSAMYLCASSLDSSGYAFGSGTRLTVV.